These T cell receptor beta chains were read from a single sample in a study of blood T cell repertoires in COVID-19. Only in-frame clones appear in the TCRdb table, and some are missing; sequencing was by immunoSEQ multiplex PCR. The sample carries 470,000 or so clones, roughly 85% recorded once. Sequencing was carried out using PBMCs or T cells enriched from blood (not recorded which). The receptors originated from a woman between 18 and 29 years old with acute COVID-19. The CDR3 runs from the conserved cysteine through the conserved F or W.

TRBV5-5	TRBJ2-1	12	CASAASASLGFF
TRBV2	TRBJ1-6	14	CASSQADRYSPLHF
TRBV6-2/TRBV6-3	TRBJ1-1	14	CASSYQGTVSEAFF
TRBV5-1	TRBJ2-1	16	CASSLELAGVYNEQFF
TRBV18	TRBJ2-5	15	CASSPLAGGQETQYF
TRBV7-2	TRBJ1-3	14	CASSFAQAGNTIYF
TRBV11-1	TRBJ1-2	13	CATSVGANYGYTF
TRBV11-2	TRBJ2-7	15	CASSYTSGLTYEQYF
TRBV12-3/TRBV12-4	TRBJ1-1	13	CASSSRVNTEAFF
TRBV29-1	TRBJ2-7	14	CSVDNNRFPYEQYF
TRBV14	TRBJ2-7	11	CASSQFNLEYF
TRBV5-4	TRBJ1-6	16	CASSLLGTEVNSPLHF
TRBV4-1	TRBJ1-6	15	CASSQDGTGGSPLHF
TRBV4-3	TRBJ1-5	12	CASRESNQPQHF
TRBV19	TRBJ1-5	15	CASSPVALSNQPQHF
TRBV24-1	TRBJ2-5	15	CATSDPGGLQETQYF
TRBV28	TRBJ2-1	14	CASNPGQGSSEQFF
TRBV7-9	TRBJ2-7	17	CASSLPRGGEGSYEQYF
TRBV10-3	TRBJ2-1	15	CAIKTEQGQYNEQFF
TRBV7-8	TRBJ1-5	16	CASTLSRAGGNQPQHF
TRBV20-1	TRBJ2-7	11	CSAQDRYEQYF
TRBV12-3/TRBV12-4	TRBJ2-7	13	CASSLVGSYEQYF
TRBV5-1	TRBJ2-7	17	CASSLAPSLAGTYEQYF
TRBV3-1/TRBV3-2	TRBJ1-1	15	CASSQITGAISEAFF
TRBV7-8	TRBJ2-7	13	CASSLGDRGEQYF
TRBV6-5	TRBJ2-5	13	CASRKGGQETQYF
TRBV30	TRBJ2-5	13	CAWSVVAEETQYF
TRBV28	TRBJ2-7	14	CASSLGPRGYEQYF
TRBV7-3	TRBJ2-2	15	CASRSGGGFTGELFF
TRBV6-5	TRBJ2-2	14	CASSYLSGGRELFF
TRBV5-3	TRBJ1-6	15	CARSSTDPDRGFLHF
TRBV11-2	TRBJ2-1	16	CASSLYRNPSYNEQFF
TRBV2	TRBJ1-1	14	CASSGSRANTEAFF
TRBV7-3	TRBJ2-7	13	CASSLTSHSEQYF
TRBV5-6	TRBJ1-4	13	CASRHRAGEKLFF
TRBV6-4	TRBJ1-1	14	CASSNGQGRAEAFF
TRBV9	TRBJ2-3	16	CASSVEWGGVSDTQYF
TRBV5-6	TRBJ2-7	14	CASRGGTDSYEQYF
TRBV24-1	TRBJ1-5	15	CATSDLGQGDQPQHF
TRBV5-1	TRBJ2-1	14	CASSLEQGADEQFF
TRBV13	TRBJ2-5	15	CASSNVAGGEETQYF
TRBV27	TRBJ1-1	11	CASSLGHEAFF
TRBV29-1	TRBJ2-3	13	CSARQGSTDTQYF
TRBV10-2	TRBJ2-5	13	CASRGTGGETQYF
TRBV19	TRBJ2-7	15	CASTRTGTGPYEQYF
TRBV11-2	TRBJ2-7	18	CASSLDPISGAPSYEQYF
TRBV29-1	TRBJ2-2	14	CSVKIQRDTGELFF
TRBV7-2	TRBJ1-2	13	CASSSYTGDGYTF
TRBV5-1	TRBJ2-1	13	CASSWLAPNEQFF
TRBV11-3	TRBJ2-2	13	CASSSGAPWELFF
TRBV19	TRBJ2-7	15	CASSEWTSGSYEQYF
TRBV19	TRBJ2-7	15	CASSIGASGAYEQYF